This T cell receptor (beta chain) was recovered during a study of spatial heterogeneity in lung cancer. In the study overall: Detection consistently captured more beta-chain sequences than alpha-chain sequences.

This clonotype is categorized as medium-sized. Since it is a stray read in a library aimed at alpha chains, this beta chain has a size that is not meaningful. Single TCR cDNA molecules each had their own unique molecular identifier. MiXCR was run by TCRdb on the 5' RACE reads, yielding one entry per CDR3 protein. The sample lists over 2,500 distinct CDR3 sequences, under 3.5% seen once, with 16% in the top ten. With 0 bases removed from V and 2 bases from J, the gap between germline ends came to 11 bases. CDR3 size: 15 residues. Germline V gives CDR1 DFQATT, CDR2 SNEGSKA (reference sequence). Time point: sample taken at primary tumor resection. The cohort: about 79 early-stage, untreated non-small cell lung cancer patients. Sequencing covered unsorted whole RNA taken from tumor, nontumor lung or frozen PBMC.

This receptor was obtained from a human donor with early-stage non-small cell lung cancer. The chain joins TRBV20-1 to TRBJ2-4, with D unclear. Source: lung tissue, taken at surgery. The CDR3 DNA sequence: TGCAGTGCTAGAGAGCTTAGGCCCACCAAAAACATTCAGTACTTC. It is translated as CSARELRPTKNIQYF.